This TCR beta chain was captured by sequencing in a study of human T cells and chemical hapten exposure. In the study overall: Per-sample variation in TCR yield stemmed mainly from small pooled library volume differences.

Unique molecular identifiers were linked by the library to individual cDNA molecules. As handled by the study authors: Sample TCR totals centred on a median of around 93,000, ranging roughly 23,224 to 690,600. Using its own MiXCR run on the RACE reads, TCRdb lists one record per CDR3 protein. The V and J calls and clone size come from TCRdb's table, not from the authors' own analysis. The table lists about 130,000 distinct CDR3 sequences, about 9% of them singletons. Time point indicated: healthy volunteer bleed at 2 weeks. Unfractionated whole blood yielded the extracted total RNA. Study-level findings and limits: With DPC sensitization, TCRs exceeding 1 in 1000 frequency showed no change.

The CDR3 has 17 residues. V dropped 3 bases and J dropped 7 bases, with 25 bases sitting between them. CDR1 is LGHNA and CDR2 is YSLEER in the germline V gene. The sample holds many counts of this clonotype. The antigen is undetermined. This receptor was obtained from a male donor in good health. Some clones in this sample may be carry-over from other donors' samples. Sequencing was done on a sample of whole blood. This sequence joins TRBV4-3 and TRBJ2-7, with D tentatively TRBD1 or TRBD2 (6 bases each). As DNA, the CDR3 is TGCGCCAGCAGCCAGATCATTTCCGGGACACCTGCGGGAGAGCAGTACTTC. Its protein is CASSQIISGTPAGEQYF.